This T cell receptor beta chain was sequenced for a study of long-term antiretroviral therapy in people with HIV. On the study more broadly: The 2015 immediate-ART recommendation came about a decade after the earliest samples. Study results and caveats: Post-ART diversity increased but stayed below transplant donor controls.

To note about this clone: The antigen remains undetermined.

No donor had fewer than one pre-ART PBMC sample or fewer than two post-ART PBMC samples. Each sample contained roughly 0.9-10 million cryopreserved PBMC, thawed before DNA extraction. Version v3.0 of the immunoSEQ assay was performed at survey level. Clones were sequenced by immunoSEQ multiplex PCR, and TCRdb holds only the in-frame ones, with some missing. The sample lists around 15,000 clones, roughly 80% occurring once. This CDR3 is 16 amino acids long. The junction had 2 bases not matched to a gene; V was cut back by 0 bases and J by 1 base. Germline V gene sequence: CDR1 SGHRS, CDR2 YFSETQ. The source material was unsorted PBMCs, sampled 0.1 years after starting antiretroviral therapy. This sequence was found in a young man with HIV. The chain carries TRBV5-1 and TRBJ2-1; 9 bases agree with TRBD2. CDR3 nucleotide sequence: TGCGCCAGCAGCTTGGGTAGCGGGGGATCCTACAATGAGCAGTTCTTC. This sequence encodes CASSLGSGGSYNEQFF.